Shown below are 6 T cell receptor beta chains from a single sample sequenced in a study of T cell responses to AZD1222 COVID-19 vaccine. Method: immunoSEQ multiplex PCR; TCRdb's copy keeps in-frame clones and lacks some. The sample includes 130,000 to 150,000 clones, around nine tenths of them seen just once. Sequencing used peripheral blood, obtained 28 days after the second AZD1222 dose. The receptors come from an adult who received the AZD1222 COVID-19 vaccine.

V and J are TRBV9 and TRBJ2-3; TRBD1 agrees at 8 bases. The length of the CDR3 is 15 residues. The V and J ends lost 1 base and 1 base, in that order; junction bases with no gene match: 2. Germline CDR1 SGDLS, CDR2 YYNGEE. Here the CDR3 DNA reads TGTGCCAGCAGCGTATCAGGGGGCGGCACAGATACGCAGTATTTT. It codes for CASSVSGGGTDTQYF.

V is TRBV6-5 and J is TRBJ1-6; no definite D call. This CDR3 region has 14 residues. Germline V CDR1 and CDR2: MNHEY, SVGAGI. V lost 2 bases and J 7 bases, leaving 9 bases between the germline ends. In DNA form, the CDR3 reads TGTGCCAGCAGTTACCCCCAGAGGAATTCACCCCTCCACTTT. This encodes CASSYPQRNSPLHF.

The chain has TRBV2 and TRBJ2-7, with TRBD1 matching 7 bases. Germline V gives CDR1 SNHLY, CDR2 FYNNEI. J was trimmed by 2 bases and V by 7 bases; bases with no gene match: 5. The CDR3 runs 13 residues. CDR3 residues: CASKWDSPYEQYF. The CDR3 nucleotides are TGTGCCAGCAAGTGGGACAGCCCCTACGAGCAGTACTTC.

V is TRBV27 and J is TRBJ1-1; D is possibly TRBD1 (6 bases). Germline assignment: CDR1 MNHEY and CDR2 SMNVEV (reference sequence). V lost 7 bases to trimming and J lost 2 bases, with 17 bases between them. This CDR3 is built from 15 residues. The CDR3: CASKYATGPNTEAFF. CDR3 sequence (DNA): TGTGCCAGCAAATATGCGACAGGTCCAAACACTGAAGCTTTCTTT.

The V call is TRBV3-1 (or the pseudogene TRBV3-2), the J call TRBJ2-1; D is undetermined. The CDR3 is made up of 17 amino acids. V lost 0 bases and J lost 5, with 17 bases in between. Germline lookup yields CDR1 LGHDT and CDR2 YNNKEL (reference sequence). For the CDR3, the DNA is TGTGCCAGCAGCCAAGAGCCGGGTCCACATACCCACAATGAGCAGTTCTTC. It encodes CASSQEPGPHTHNEQFF.

The chain recombines TRBV19 with TRBJ1-1; D perhaps matches TRBD1 (5 bases). This CDR3 spans 14 amino acids. V dropped 6 bases and J dropped 5 bases, with 16 bases sitting between them. Germline loops: CDR1 LNHDA, CDR2 SQIVND (reference sequence). CDR3: CASSLGAPGTEAFF. The CDR3 DNA reads as TGTGCCAGTAGCCTCGGGGCCCCGGGAACTGAAGCTTTCTTT.